This T cell receptor (beta chain) was captured in a study of spatial heterogeneity in lung cancer. Study-wide context: There were consistently more beta-chain sequences detected than alpha-chain sequences. Study-wide results and limits: Ubiquitous, expanded tumor-derived TCRs were more frequently observed in blood at resection than at follow-up.

V was trimmed by 5 bases and J by 4 bases, leaving 12 bases between them. The CDR3 is 13 amino acids. Germline-derived CDR1 and CDR2 are MNHEY and SVGAGI. The sample's time point: sample taken at primary tumor resection. Unsorted whole RNA of tumor, nontumor lung or frozen PBMC was sequenced. The donor population consisted of some 67 patients with untreated, early-stage non-small cell lung cancer. A distinct unique molecular identifier was carried by each TCR cDNA molecule. One entry per CDR3 protein, called by TCRdb with MiXCR from the 5' RACE reads. The data contain about 50,000 distinct CDR3 sequences, approximately 7.6% of them seen just once; the ten biggest clones take up less than 15%. Details on this clonotype: Its antigen remains unidentified.

The chain joins TRBV6-5 to TRBJ2-7; tentative D call: TRBD2 (5 bases). Sequencing used PBMCs, obtained at surgery. This TCR was recovered from a female donor with early-stage non-small cell lung cancer. CDR3 region: CASSDRRGYEQYF. In DNA, the CDR3 is TGTGCCAGCAGTGACCGTCGAGGGTACGAGCAGTACTTC.